Given below is one TCR beta chain in context. There is no known antigen for this receptor. It has no much larger one-base neighbor in the sample; base qualities were not kept. Trimming costs V 3 bases and J 6 bases, and their ends lie 13 bases apart. The CDR3 contains 14 residues, cysteine and phenylalanine counted. Just CDR3 DNA is preserved here, 42 bases in frame from base 1. Per the germline V gene, SGHRS is the CDR1 and YFSETQ is the CDR2. This sample was included in a study of T cell responses to AZD1222 COVID-19 vaccine (dated by TCRdb to about 2021). Describing the broader study: Because spike-specific TCR depth and breadth did not differ between the two schedules, AZD1222 recipients who got a second dose at roughly 4 weeks were pooled with those who got a second dose at roughly 12 weeks. A total of more than 230 trial participants underwent TCR sequencing, of whom nearly 210 had received two doses of AZD1222 and 26 had received two doses of the MenACWY control vaccine. Trial participants were enrolled by age into subgroups of 18-55, 56-69 and 70-plus years, and roughly 150, 30 and 60 TCR-sequenced participants, respectively, were included in these subgroups.

The CDR3 regions of human TCRbeta chains were subjected to immunosequencing. The study's processing was this. Repertoire TCRs were matched against a reference library of SARS-CoV-2-specific TCRs generated with the MIRA antigen-specificity platform. Breadth meant the fraction of unique TCRs that were SARS-CoV-2-associated, whereas depth meant the fraction of total T cells that were SARS-CoV-2-associated. Using the MIRA data, each spike-specific TCR was assigned both to the spike region to which the TCR was reactive and to a CD4 or CD8 class. Log10-transformed breadth and depth values were compared by one-way ANOVA with Sidak's multiple comparisons tests. Not all clones reach the TCRdb copy of this immuneACCESS table, which keeps in-frame sequences only. Checked studies attribute under half of the gap to unresolved V genes and leave the rest unexplained. Clone size and the V and J calls come from that table; the DNA yielded D and trimming. Within this sample are 66,000 or so clones, with about 88% of them counted one time only. The ten top clones hold roughly 17% of the sample.

General findings and caveats noted by the study authors: The 56-69-year group was small, and its depth increase did not reach significance, likely because of low power. CD4 TCRs associated with the vaccine covered the entire spike protein, and the dominant responses were in regions 160-218 and 743-854. Conclusions about previously exposed vaccinees are limited, since just five or six AZD1222 recipients were seropositive for SARS-CoV-2 at baseline. Because no samples from the day 14 peak response were available, repertoires could be characterized only after the peak T cell response. Participants were mostly white British and included more females than males, and it was suggested by the authors that clonal diversity may have been underestimated. Spike-specific TCR breadth and depth rose significantly after two AZD1222 doses compared with day 0 and with MenACWY recipients. Reportedly, almost half of the unique spike-specific TCRs recognized epitopes lying outside the regions that are mutated in the B.1.351 and B.1.1.7 variants.

The label giving this sample's time point can be read as: baseline before first vaccination. The vaccinee samples were drawn from two UK trials, COV001 and COV002, one of which was a single-blind randomized controlled phase 2/3 trial testing AZD1222 (ChAdOx1 nCoV-19) in healthy adults. For TCRbeta chain sequencing, PBMC samples from trial participants were taken at day 0 and at day 28 after the second dose. The chain uses TRBV5-1 and TRBJ1-5; the D segment could be TRBD1, given 6 matching bases. This clonotype was sampled from an adult in good health. This specimen was peripheral blood, taken on day 0 of AZD1222 vaccination. The nucleotides are TGCGCCAGCAGCTCCGGACTAGGGGGTCAGCCCCAGCATTTT. The resulting protein is CASSSGLGGQPQHF.